These 14 T cell receptor beta chains share one sample of origin, sequenced in a study of CD8 T cells in ankylosing spondylitis. TCRdb independently ran MiXCR on the 5' RACE reads; one entry per CDR3 protein. The sample shows more than 200,000 distinct CDR3 sequences, 24% of them seen only once. Material: blood, either unsorted or a sorted T cell fraction (not recorded which). These receptors all come from a male donor with ankylosing spondylitis or in good health (not recorded which).

There are many counts of this clonotype. The chain joins TRBV29-1 to TRBJ2-3, with no clear D. Trimming cost V 8 bases and J 8 bases, with 11 bases left between them. The V gene's germline CDR1 is SQVTM and CDR2 ANQGSEA. This CDR3 is 10 amino acids long. CDR3 amino acids: CSTTSGTQYF. DNA for the CDR3: TGCAGCACAACCTCGGGTACGCAGTATTTT.

CDR3: CASSLMRGSYEQYF. The CDR3 bases are TGTGCCAGCAGCTTAATGCGGGGCTCCTACGAGCAGTACTTC. The gene calls are TRBV11-3 and TRBJ2-7, with D tentatively TRBD2 (6 bases). The CDR3 extends over 14 amino acids. The V end was cut by 2 bases, the J end by 0 bases, with 8 bases between. Germline V lookup: CDR1 SGHNT, CDR2 YENEEA.

The V and J genes are TRBV20-1 and TRBJ2-2, with TRBD1 matching over 8 bases. CDR3 length: 14 amino acids. The junction had 10 bases not matched to a gene; V was cut back by 6 bases and J by 7 bases. The germline V gene has CDR1 DFQATT and CDR2 SNEGSKA (reference sequence). The CDR3 bases are TGCAGTGCCAAACCAGGGGGCGTAGGCGGGGAGCTGTTTTTT. Its translation: CSAKPGGVGGELFF.

The chain links TRBV10-1 to TRBJ2-7, with D perhaps matching TRBD1 (6 bases). The germline V gene encodes CDR1 WNHNN and CDR2 SYGVQD (reference sequence). The CDR3 extends over 14 amino acids. Trimming took off 6 bases at V and 5 bases at J, with 17 bases between the two ends. The CDR3 sequence: CASSSAGVGHEQYF. The CDR3 DNA sequence: TGCGCCAGCAGCTCCGCAGGGGTTGGGCACGAGCAGTACTTC.

The chain employs TRBV24-1 and TRBJ2-7; TRBD1 might be the D (6 bases). Germline CDR1 KGHDR, CDR2 SFDVKD. Trimming left V 6 bases short and J 1 base short, with 9 bases between. CDR3 length equals 13 residues. CDR3 in amino acids: CATSLGQSYEQYF. The DNA of the CDR3 is TGTGCCACCAGTCTTGGACAGTCCTACGAGCAGTACTTC.

This chain uses TRBV19 with TRBJ2-3, with TRBD1 matching 9 bases. CDR1 LNHDA and CDR2 SQIVND come from the germline V gene (reference sequence). This CDR3 region has 13 residues. V lost 6 bases to trimming and J lost 4 bases; unmatched junction nucleotides: 2. The CDR3: CASRDRGADTQYF. CDR3 nucleotide sequence: TGTGCCAGTAGGGACAGGGGTGCAGATACGCAGTATTTT.

This clonotype showed up just a few times. The chain is built from TRBV29-1 and TRBJ2-1; TRBD1 matches 9 bases. Per germline, CDR1 SQVTM and CDR2 ANQGSEA. The CDR3 is made up of 16 amino acids. With V trimmed by 4 bases and J by 8 bases, 15 bases remained unmatched. CDR3 in amino acids: CSVVQPTGGALDEQFF. CDR3 DNA sequence: TGCAGCGTTGTGCAGCCGACAGGGGGGGCTCTGGATGAGCAGTTCTTC.

This clonotype was recorded a few times. This sequence joins TRBV12-3 or TRBV12-4 and TRBJ2-7; the D is unclear. Trimming removed 8 bases at V and 3 bases at J, with 17 bases between. The CDR3 spans 14 residues. The CDR3 bases are TGTGCCAGCCGGTCCGCGGCGAGAAACTACGAGCAGTACTTC. It encodes CASRSAARNYEQYF.

This clonotype was picked up a small number of times. J is TRBJ2-3 and V is TRBV20-1; D is unclear. Germline V gene lookup returns CDR1 DFQATT and CDR2 SNEGSKA (reference sequence). There are 13 residues in the CDR3. The V end lost 7 bases, the J end lost 0 bases, and 11 bases lay between the germline ends. The CDR3 loop reads CSGLRHSTDTQYF. The CDR3 DNA is TGCAGTGGGTTGCGGCATAGCACAGATACGCAGTATTTT.

In this sample, this clonotype turned up a few times. The V call is TRBV20-1, the J call TRBJ2-7, with unresolved D. The CDR3 covers 11 residues. Germline values: CDR1 DFQATT, CDR2 SNEGSKA (reference sequence). Between the trimmed V and J ends, which lost 6 bases and 3 bases, there was a span of 9 bases. This CDR3 is CSADGYYEQYF. The CDR3 coding sequence is TGCAGTGCGGACGGATACTACGAGCAGTACTTC.

This clonotype was detected ten times or more. The genes are TRBV29-1 and TRBJ2-3, with D unresolved. This CDR3 has 10 amino acids. Trimming stripped 5 bases from V and 2 bases from J, with 2 bases between. Germline-derived CDR1 and CDR2 are SQVTM and ANQGSEA. The DNA for the CDR3 is TGCAGCGTTCCCACAGATACGCAGTATTTT. It specifies CSVPTDTQYF.

The genes are TRBV6-1 and TRBJ1-1, with TRBD1 identical over 9 bases. Germline V gene data show CDR1 as MNHNS and CDR2 as SASEGT. J was trimmed by 4 bases and V by 5 bases; bases with no gene match: 11. CDR3 length: 16 amino acids. CDR3 amino acids: CASSLPGTGFGTEAFF. The CDR3 region has the DNA TGTGCCAGCAGTCTCCCCGGGACAGGGTTCGGCACTGAAGCTTTCTTT.

Many counts were recorded for this clonotype. The chain links TRBV12-3 or TRBV12-4 to TRBJ2-3; D is ambiguous. The V and J ends lost 4 bases and 0 bases respectively, with 14 bases between them. The CDR3 is 16 amino acids. The CDR3 protein is CASSSLQLRSTDTQYF. The CDR3 coding sequence is TGTGCCAGCAGTTCCCTTCAACTCCGTAGCACAGATACGCAGTATTTT.

CDR3 coding DNA: TGCAGTGCTAGAAGTAGCGGGGAATCTCAGGAGACCCAGTACTTC. Translation gives CSARSSGESQETQYF. This rearrangement joins TRBV20-1 to TRBJ2-5, with 8 positions matching TRBD2. V lost 2 bases, J lost 5 bases, and 10 bases stayed unmatched. The length of the CDR3 is 15 residues. Germline CDR1 reads DFQATT; CDR2 reads SNEGSKA (reference sequence).